A single sample is the source of the 2 T cell receptor beta chains below, sequenced in a study of human T cells and chemical hapten exposure. Regarding time point: patch test 1, 2 weeks after DPC sensitization. Indicated treatment: therapeutic diphenylcyclopropenone sensitization with weekly scalp DPC. TCRdb analysed the RACE reads with MiXCR anew, one entry per CDR3 protein. Among 60,000 to 80,000 distinct CDR3 sequences listed, 25% to 40% were seen once. The material sequenced was whole blood, taken in connection with sensitization to the hapten diphenylcyclopropenone (DPC). The receptors come from a man aged 35 to 55 with alopecia areata. Some clones in this sample may be carry-over from other donors' samples.

This clonotype was detected ten times or more. The chain is built from TRBV6-2 or TRBV6-3 and TRBJ2-6; D not certain. The CDR3 loop spans 15 amino acids. Germline CDR1 reads MNHEY; CDR2 reads SVGEGT. Trimming left V 2 bases short and J 0 bases short, with 5 bases between. In nucleotides, the CDR3 is TGTGCCAGCAGTTACGTAGACTCTGGGGCCAACGTCCTGACTTTC. Translated: CASSYVDSGANVLTF.

The rearrangement links TRBV30 to TRBJ2-1; no reliable D call. V was shortened by 2 bases and J by 4 bases, with 6 bases between the two germline ends. The V gene's germline CDR1 is GTSNPN and CDR2 SVGIG (reference sequence). The CDR3 has 12 residues. The CDR3 DNA reads as TGTGCCTGGAGTTTGCTTTACAATGAGCAGTTCTTC. Its translation: CAWSLLYNEQFF.